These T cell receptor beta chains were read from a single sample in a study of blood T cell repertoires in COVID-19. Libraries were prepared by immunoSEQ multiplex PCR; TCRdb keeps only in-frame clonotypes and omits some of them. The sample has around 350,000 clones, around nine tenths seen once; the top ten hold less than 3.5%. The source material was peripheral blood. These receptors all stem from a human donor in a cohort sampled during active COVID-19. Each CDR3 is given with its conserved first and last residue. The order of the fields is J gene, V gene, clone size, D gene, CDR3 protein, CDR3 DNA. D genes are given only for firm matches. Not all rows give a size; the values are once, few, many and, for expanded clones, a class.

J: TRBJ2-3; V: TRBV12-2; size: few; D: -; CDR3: CASRSLGTDTQYF; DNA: TGTGCAAGTCGCTCCCTAGGCACAGATACGCAGTATTTT
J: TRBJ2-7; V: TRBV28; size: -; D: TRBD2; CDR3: CASSVGLAGVGEQYF; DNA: TGTGCCAGCAGCGTGGGACTAGCGGGAGTGGGAGAGCAGTACTTC
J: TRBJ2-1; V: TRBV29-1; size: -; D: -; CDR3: CSVEALFLNEQFF; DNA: TGCAGCGTTGAAGCCCTGTTTCTCAATGAGCAGTTCTTC
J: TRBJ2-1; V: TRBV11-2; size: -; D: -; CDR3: CASSLDFVLQFF; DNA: TGTGCCAGCAGCTTAGATTTTGTACTTCAGTTCTTC
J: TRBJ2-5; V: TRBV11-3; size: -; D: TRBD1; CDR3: CASSIDRAETQYF; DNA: TGTGCCAGCAGCATCGACAGGGCGGAGACCCAGTACTTC
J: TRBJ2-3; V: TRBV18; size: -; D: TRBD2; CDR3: CASSPGLAGTDTQYF; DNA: TGTGCCAGCTCACCCGGACTAGCGGGCACAGATACGCAGTATTTT
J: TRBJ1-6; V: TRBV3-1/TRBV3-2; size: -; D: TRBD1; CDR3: CASSQSLPGQAYSPLHF; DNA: TGTGCCAGCAGCCAATCTCTTCCGGGACAGGCCTATTCACCCCTCCACTTT
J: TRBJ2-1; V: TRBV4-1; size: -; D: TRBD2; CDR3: CASSQDASGGAESSYNEQFF; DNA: TGCGCCAGCAGCCAAGATGCTAGCGGGGGGGCCGAGAGCTCCTACAATGAGCAGTTCTTC
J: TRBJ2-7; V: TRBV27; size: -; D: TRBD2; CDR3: CASSLLGGVSNEQYF; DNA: TGTGCCAGCAGTTTATTGGGGGGGGTTAGTAACGAGCAGTACTTC
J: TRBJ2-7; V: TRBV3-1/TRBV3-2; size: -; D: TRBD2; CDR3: CASSRRRGGEQYF; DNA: TGTGCCAGCAGCAGAAGGAGGGGAGGGGAGCAGTACTTC
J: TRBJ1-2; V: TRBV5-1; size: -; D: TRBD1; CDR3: CASSRSGTDYGYTF; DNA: TGCGCCAGCAGCAGATCCGGGACAGACTATGGCTACACCTTC
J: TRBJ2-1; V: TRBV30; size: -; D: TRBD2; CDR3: CACQAGADNEQFF; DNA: TGTGCCTGCCAAGCGGGGGCCGACAATGAGCAGTTCTTC
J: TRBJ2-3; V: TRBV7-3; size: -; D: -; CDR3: CASSLLGGAADTQYF; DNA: TGTGCCAGCAGCTTGTTAGGGGGGGCGGCAGATACGCAGTATTTT
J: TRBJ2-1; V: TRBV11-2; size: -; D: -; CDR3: CASSLGGSNSYNEQFF; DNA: TGTGCCAGCAGCTTAGGAGGGAGTAATTCCTACAATGAGCAGTTCTTC
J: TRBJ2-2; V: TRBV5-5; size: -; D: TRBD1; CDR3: CASSLTYRGTGTTGELFF; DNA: TGTGCCAGCAGCTTGACTTACCGTGGGACAGGGACCACCGGGGAGCTGTTTTTT
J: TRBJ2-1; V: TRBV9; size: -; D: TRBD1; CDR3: CASSAMGGQGANEQFF; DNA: TGTGCCAGCAGCGCAATGGGGGGACAGGGGGCTAATGAGCAGTTCTTC
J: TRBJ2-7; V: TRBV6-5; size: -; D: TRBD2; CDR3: CASSGTSGSMQYF; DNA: TGTGCCAGCAGCGGGACTAGCGGGAGTATGCAGTACTTC
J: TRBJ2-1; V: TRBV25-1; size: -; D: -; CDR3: CASSESRGKYYNEQFF; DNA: TGTGCCAGCAGTGAAAGTCGCGGGAAGTACTACAATGAGCAGTTCTTC
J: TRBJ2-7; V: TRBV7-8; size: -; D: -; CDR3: CASSLAPAGPPEQYF; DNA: TGTGCCAGCAGCTTAGCACCGGCGGGACCACCCGAGCAGTACTTC
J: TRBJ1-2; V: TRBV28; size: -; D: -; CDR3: CASSFQGRSYGYTF; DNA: TGTGCCAGCAGTTTTCAGGGTAGGAGCTATGGCTACACCTTC
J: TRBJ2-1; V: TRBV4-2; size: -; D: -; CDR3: CASSQVGGGDNEQFF; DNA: TGTGCCAGCAGCCAGGTGGGAGGAGGGGACAATGAGCAGTTCTTC
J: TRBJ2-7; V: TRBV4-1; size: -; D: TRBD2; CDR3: CASSLGLAESYEQYF; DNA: TGCGCCAGCAGCCTCGGACTAGCGGAGAGCTACGAGCAGTACTTC
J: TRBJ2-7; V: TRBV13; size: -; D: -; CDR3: CASSVGGTGELSYEQYF; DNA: TGTGCCAGCAGCGTCGGAGGGACCGGCGAATTAAGCTACGAGCAGTACTTC
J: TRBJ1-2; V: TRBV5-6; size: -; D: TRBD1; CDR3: CASSLGGREGYTF; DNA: TGTGCCAGCAGCCTAGGGGGCCGGGAGGGCTACACCTTC
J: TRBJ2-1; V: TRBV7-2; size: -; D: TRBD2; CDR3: CASSLASGGLGNEQFF; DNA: TGTGCCAGCAGCTTAGCTAGCGGGGGTCTTGGCAATGAGCAGTTCTTC
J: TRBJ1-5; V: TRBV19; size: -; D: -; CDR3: CASSLQGNQPQHF; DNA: TGTGCCAGTAGTCTTCAGGGAAATCAGCCCCAGCATTTT
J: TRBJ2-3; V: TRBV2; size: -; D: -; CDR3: CASSFFRWTDTQYF; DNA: TGTGCCAGCAGCTTCTTCCGGTGGACAGATACGCAGTATTTT
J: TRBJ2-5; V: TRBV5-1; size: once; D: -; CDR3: CASSLNVRMGEANQYF; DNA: TGCGCCAGCAGCTTGAATGTGCGAATGGGGGAGGCGAACCAGTACTTC